This TCR beta chain was recorded in a study of shared clonotypes between healthy human individuals. The assay ran at deep level. The authors' processing: Filtering differed since immunoSEQ provided only junctions, with no quality scores. Assay used: immunoSEQ multiplex PCR; TCRdb lists only in-frame clones, some missing. The V and J calls and the clone size are those of that table, but D and trimming were determined from the DNA. The sample gives about 2,100,000 clones, under 95% of which show up once; 1.5% to 2% is in the top ten. CD45RO-negative CD8 cells positively selected for CCR7 made up the naive population, which excluded terminally differentiated effector memory CD45RA+ cells. Comments on this clone: The antigen is unknown.

Study outcomes and limitations: It was expected that sequencing depth would affect clonotype sharing among donors.

The CDR3 covers 16 residues. Trimming removed 3 bases from V and 2 bases from J, with 17 bases in between. Germline CDR1 is MDHEN and CDR2 is SYDVKM. The sample was naive CD8+ T cells from PBMCs. The TCR sequence derives from a young man in good health. Some clones in this sample may be carry-over from other donors' samples. The rearrangement joins TRBV28 to TRBJ2-7, with TRBD2 as a possible D gene (6 bases). The CDR3 bases are TGTGCCAGCAGTTTCAGGGACTCCCATCCTCCCTACGAGCAGTACTTC. Amino acid sequence: CASSFRDSHPPYEQYF.